This T cell receptor (beta chain) was found in a study of T cells in women clearing cervical HPV infection. Overall study: For cases, blood was sampled a median around 140 days after lesion detection, interquartile range roughly 80 to 220 days.

TCRdb's table, derived via immunoSEQ multiplex PCR, lists solely in-frame clones and lacks some. In all, the sample yields around 44,000 clones. From germline, CDR1 is DFQATT and CDR2 SNEGSKA (reference sequence). The CDR3 has 13 amino acids. V lost 5 bases and J lost 4; bases outside the gene matches: 3. Note on this clone: Read data end 3 residues before the CDR3 end; the end is taken from the germline J gene.

The specimen sequenced was blood buffy coat. The source of this sequence is a woman aged 18 to 69 with a cervical HPV16 infection that either progressed to CIN3+ or cleared (not recorded which). V gene TRBV20-1 combines with J gene TRBJ1-5, with 9 positions matching TRBD1. The sequenced CDR3 bases are TGCAGTGCTCGACAGGGGGAAAATCAGCCC. The encoded protein is CSARQGENQP. The full CDR3 protein reads CSARQGENQPQHF.